The sequence of this TCR beta chain was determined in a study of T-cell reconstitution after alpha-beta-depleted transplantation in children. This clonotype was observed a few times. Unique molecular identifiers were built into the TCRbeta library. TCRdb reanalysed the PCR reads using MiXCR and keeps one entry per CDR3 protein. The sample consists of 400,000 to 500,000 distinct CDR3 sequences, about a tenth of them appearing once. There are 16 residues in the CDR3. The ends were cut back, 5 bases at V and 0 bases at J, with 14 bases in the middle. This receptor was obtained from a human donor who donated a stem cell graft to a child with acute myeloid leukemia. This chain links TRBV12-3 or TRBV12-4 with TRBJ1-3, with D hard to call. The sample was PBMCs from the stem cell graft donor, taken from the stem cell graft. CDR3 nucleotides: TGTGCCAGCAGTCAAGACCCGGGAATCTCTGGAAACACCATATATTTT. It yields the protein CASSQDPGISGNTIYF.